Listed below are T cell receptor beta chains from one sample, sequenced in a study of blood T cell repertoires in COVID-19. Sequencing used immunoSEQ multiplex PCR; TCRdb keeps in-frame clones, though not all of them. The table records 200,000 to 250,000 clones, 84% of them present only once. Sequencing was performed on PBMCs or T cells enriched from blood (not recorded which). These receptors were collected from a man between 60 and 70 years old who had recovered from COVID-19. CDR3s include the opening cysteine and the closing phenylalanine or tryptophan. Each record gives: D gene, J gene, V gene, clone size, CDR3 protein, CDR3 DNA. D genes are given only for firm matches. Size is omitted from some rows. Given values are once, few, many or a class for expanded clones.

d_gene: TRBD1
j_gene: TRBJ1-4
v_gene: TRBV5-1
abundance: NA
CDR3aa: CASSLDGQDLTNEKLFF
CDR3nt: TGCGCCAGCAGCTTGGACGGACAGGATTTGACTAATGAAAAACTGTTTTTT

d_gene: TRBD2
j_gene: TRBJ2-3
v_gene: TRBV7-2
abundance: once
CDR3aa: CASSLTAGGPSTDTQYF
CDR3nt: TGTGCCAGCAGCTTAACAGCGGGGGGTCCTAGCACAGATACGCAGTATTTT

d_gene: NA
j_gene: TRBJ1-1
v_gene: TRBV18
abundance: NA
CDR3aa: CASSPVRQMNTEAFF
CDR3nt: TGTGCCAGCTCACCTGTTCGACAGATGAACACTGAAGCTTTCTTT

d_gene: NA
j_gene: TRBJ1-4
v_gene: TRBV7-9
abundance: NA
CDR3aa: CASVRGGPTTNEKLFF
CDR3nt: TGTGCCAGCGTTAGGGGTGGCCCTACAACTAATGAAAAACTGTTTTTT

d_gene: NA
j_gene: TRBJ1-2
v_gene: TRBV5-1
abundance: NA
CDR3aa: CASSLDRDGYTF
CDR3nt: TGCGCCAGCAGCTTGGACAGGGACGGCTACACCTTC

d_gene: NA
j_gene: TRBJ2-1
v_gene: TRBV6-2/TRBV6-3
abundance: NA
CDR3aa: CASSFGGAGNNEQFF
CDR3nt: TGTGCCAGCAGTTTTGGAGGGGCTGGCAACAATGAGCAGTTCTTC

d_gene: NA
j_gene: TRBJ1-3
v_gene: TRBV23-1
abundance: NA
CDR3aa: CASSQPVQGKSGNTIYF
CDR3nt: TGCGCCAGCAGTCAACCCGTACAGGGAAAATCCGGAAACACCATATATTTT

d_gene: TRBD1
j_gene: TRBJ2-7
v_gene: TRBV3-1/TRBV3-2
abundance: NA
CDR3aa: CASSPRLDRGAYEQYF
CDR3nt: TGTGCCAGCAGCCCCAGGTTGGACAGGGGCGCCTACGAGCAGTACTTC

d_gene: NA
j_gene: TRBJ2-6
v_gene: TRBV13
abundance: NA
CDR3aa: CASSLQGGKANVLTF
CDR3nt: TGTGCCAGCAGCTTGCAGGGGGGAAAGGCCAACGTCCTGACTTTC

d_gene: NA
j_gene: TRBJ2-3
v_gene: TRBV4-3
abundance: few
CDR3aa: CASSQEDRAGGTDTQYF
CDR3nt: TGCGCCAGCAGCCAAGAGGACCGCGCGGGTGGCACAGATACGCAGTATTTT

d_gene: TRBD1
j_gene: TRBJ2-1
v_gene: TRBV18
abundance: NA
CDR3aa: CASSPPGQNYNEQFF
CDR3nt: TGTGCCAGCTCACCCCCGGGACAGAACTACAATGAGCAGTTCTTC

d_gene: TRBD1
j_gene: TRBJ1-2
v_gene: TRBV7-9
abundance: once
CDR3aa: CASSLGQGRGYTF
CDR3nt: TGTGCCAGCAGCTTAGGACAGGGAAGGGGCTACACCTTC

d_gene: NA
j_gene: TRBJ1-1
v_gene: TRBV6-5
abundance: NA
CDR3aa: CASSYSRDTEAFF
CDR3nt: TGTGCCAGCAGTTACAGTCGGGACACTGAAGCTTTCTTT

d_gene: NA
j_gene: TRBJ2-7
v_gene: TRBV10-2
abundance: NA
CDR3aa: CASSDSGTVYYEQYF
CDR3nt: TGCGCCAGCAGTGACTCCGGGACTGTATACTACGAGCAGTACTTC

d_gene: NA
j_gene: TRBJ1-5
v_gene: TRBV19
abundance: NA
CDR3aa: CASRKNRAENQPQHF
CDR3nt: TGTGCCAGTAGGAAAAACCGAGCCGAAAATCAGCCCCAGCATTTT

d_gene: NA
j_gene: TRBJ2-3
v_gene: TRBV5-1
abundance: NA
CDR3aa: CASSLGTRTDTQYF
CDR3nt: TGCGCCAGCAGCTTGGGGACACGTACAGATACGCAGTATTTT

d_gene: NA
j_gene: TRBJ1-1
v_gene: TRBV7-3
abundance: few
CDR3aa: CASSRSGTENTEAFF
CDR3nt: TGTGCCAGCAGCCGGTCGGGAACCGAGAACACTGAAGCTTTCTTT

d_gene: NA
j_gene: TRBJ1-4
v_gene: TRBV4-3
abundance: once
CDR3aa: CASSQAPRNNEKLFF
CDR3nt: TGCGCCAGCAGCCAAGCCCCCAGAAATAATGAAAAACTGTTTTTT